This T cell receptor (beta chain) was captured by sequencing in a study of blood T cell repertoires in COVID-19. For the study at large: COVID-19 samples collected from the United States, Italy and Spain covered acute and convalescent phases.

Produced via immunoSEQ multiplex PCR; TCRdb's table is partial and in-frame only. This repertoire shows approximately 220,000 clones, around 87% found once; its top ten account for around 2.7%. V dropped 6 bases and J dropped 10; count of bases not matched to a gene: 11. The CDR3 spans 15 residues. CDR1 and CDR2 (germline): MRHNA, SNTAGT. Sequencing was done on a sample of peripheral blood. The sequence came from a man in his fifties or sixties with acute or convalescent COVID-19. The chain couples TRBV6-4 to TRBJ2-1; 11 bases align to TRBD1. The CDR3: CASSLGTGGPGEQFF. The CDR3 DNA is TGTGCCAGCAGCCTCGGGACAGGGGGGCCGGGGGAGCAGTTCTTC.